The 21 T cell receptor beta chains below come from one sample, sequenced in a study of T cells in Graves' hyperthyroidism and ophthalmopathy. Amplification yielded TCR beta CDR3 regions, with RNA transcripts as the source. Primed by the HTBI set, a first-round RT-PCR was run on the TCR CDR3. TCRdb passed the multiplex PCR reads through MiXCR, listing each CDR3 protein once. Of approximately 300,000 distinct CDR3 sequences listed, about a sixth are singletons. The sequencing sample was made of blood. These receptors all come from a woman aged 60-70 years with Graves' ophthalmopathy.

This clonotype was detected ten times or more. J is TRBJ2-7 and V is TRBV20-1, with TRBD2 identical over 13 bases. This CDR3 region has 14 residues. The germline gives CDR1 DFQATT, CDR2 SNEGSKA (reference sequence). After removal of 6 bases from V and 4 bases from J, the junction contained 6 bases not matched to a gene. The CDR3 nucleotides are TGCAGTGCAAGGGGACTAGCGGGAAATTACGAGCAGTACTTC. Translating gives CSARGLAGNYEQYF.

The CDR3 here is CASSLRGQVYGYTF. DNA of the CDR3: TGTGCCAGCAGTTTAAGGGGGCAGGTCTATGGCTACACCTTC. The chain carries TRBV27 and TRBJ1-2; 7 nucleotides agree with TRBD1. This CDR3 region has 14 residues. Germline values: CDR1 MNHEY, CDR2 SMNVEV (reference sequence). J gave up 4 bases and V 2 bases, and 4 bases lay outside the gene matches.

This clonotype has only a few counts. CDR3 sequence reads: CASGFYNEQFF. CDR3 nucleotides: TGTGCCAGCGGTTTTTACAATGAGCAGTTCTTC. The V call is TRBV7-2, the J call TRBJ2-1; no clear D. Germline values: CDR1 SGHTA, CDR2 FQGNSA. This CDR3 contains 11 residues. The germline V and J ends were trimmed by 8 bases and 4 bases, with 6 bases remaining between them.

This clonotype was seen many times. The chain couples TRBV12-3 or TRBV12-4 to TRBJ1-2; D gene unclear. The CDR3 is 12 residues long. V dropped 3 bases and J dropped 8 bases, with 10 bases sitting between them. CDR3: CASSFQLVGYTF. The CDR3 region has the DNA TGTGCCAGCAGTTTTCAGCTTGTGGGCTACACCTTC.

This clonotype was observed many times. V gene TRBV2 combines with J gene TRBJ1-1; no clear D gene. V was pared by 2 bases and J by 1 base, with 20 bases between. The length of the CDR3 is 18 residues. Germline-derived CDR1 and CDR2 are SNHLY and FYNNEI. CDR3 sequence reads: CASSERRLGKGSNTEAFF. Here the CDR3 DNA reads TGTGCCAGCAGTGAACGACGTCTGGGAAAGGGTTCGAACACTGAAGCTTTCTTT.

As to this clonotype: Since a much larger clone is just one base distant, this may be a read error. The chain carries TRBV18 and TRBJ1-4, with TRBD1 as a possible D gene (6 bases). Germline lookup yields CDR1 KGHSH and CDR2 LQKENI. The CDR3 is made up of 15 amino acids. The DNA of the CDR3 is TGTGCCAGCTCACCTGAGACAGGCCCTAATGAAAAACCGTTTTTT. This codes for CASSPETGPNEKPFF.

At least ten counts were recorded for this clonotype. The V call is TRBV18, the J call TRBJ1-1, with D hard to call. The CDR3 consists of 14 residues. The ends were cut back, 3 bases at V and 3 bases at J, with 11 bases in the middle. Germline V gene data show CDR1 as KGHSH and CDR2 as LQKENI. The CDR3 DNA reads TGTGCCAGCTCACCCTCAATTGGGGACACTGAAGCTTTCTTT. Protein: CASSPSIGDTEAFF.

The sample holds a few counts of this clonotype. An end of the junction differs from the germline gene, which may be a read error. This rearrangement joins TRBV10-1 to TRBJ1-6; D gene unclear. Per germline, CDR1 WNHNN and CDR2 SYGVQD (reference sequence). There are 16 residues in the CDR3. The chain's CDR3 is CASRDGRGSSNSPLHF. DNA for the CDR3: TGCGCCTCCCGAGATGGACGCGGGTCCTCTAATTCACCCCTCCACTTT.

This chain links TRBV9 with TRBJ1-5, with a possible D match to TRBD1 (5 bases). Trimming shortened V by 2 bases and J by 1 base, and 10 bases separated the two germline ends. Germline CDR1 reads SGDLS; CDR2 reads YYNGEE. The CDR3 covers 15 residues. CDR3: CASSVGPGSNQPQHF. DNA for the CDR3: TGTGCCAGCAGCGTGGGTCCAGGGAGCAATCAGCCCCAGCATTTT.

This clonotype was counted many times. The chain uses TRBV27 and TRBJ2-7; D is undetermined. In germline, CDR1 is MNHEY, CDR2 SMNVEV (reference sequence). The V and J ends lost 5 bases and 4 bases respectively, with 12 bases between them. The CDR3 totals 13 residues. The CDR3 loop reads CASSPMIGYEQYF. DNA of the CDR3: TGTGCCAGCAGTCCCATGATAGGGTACGAGCAGTACTTC.

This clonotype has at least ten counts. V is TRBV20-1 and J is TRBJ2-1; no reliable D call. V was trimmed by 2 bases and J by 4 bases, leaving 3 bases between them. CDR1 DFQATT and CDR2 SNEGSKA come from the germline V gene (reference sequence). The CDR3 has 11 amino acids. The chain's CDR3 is CSARKYNEQFF. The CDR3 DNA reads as TGCAGTGCTAGAAAGTACAATGAGCAGTTCTTC.

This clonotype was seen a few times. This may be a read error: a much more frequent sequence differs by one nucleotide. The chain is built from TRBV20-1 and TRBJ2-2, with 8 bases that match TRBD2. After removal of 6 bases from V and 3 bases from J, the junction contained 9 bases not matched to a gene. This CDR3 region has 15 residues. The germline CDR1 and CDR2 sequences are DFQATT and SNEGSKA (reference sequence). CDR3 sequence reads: CSAHRTSGDTGELFF. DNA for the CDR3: TGCAGTGCCCACCGAACTAGCGGAGACACCGGGGAGCTGTTTTTT.

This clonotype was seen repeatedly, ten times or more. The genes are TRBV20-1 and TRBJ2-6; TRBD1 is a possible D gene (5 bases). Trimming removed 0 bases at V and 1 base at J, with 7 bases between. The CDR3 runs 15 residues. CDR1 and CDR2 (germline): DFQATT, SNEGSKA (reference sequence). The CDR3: CSARDRTSGANVLTF. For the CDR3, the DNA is TGCAGTGCTAGAGATAGGACATCTGGGGCCAACGTCCTGACTTTC.

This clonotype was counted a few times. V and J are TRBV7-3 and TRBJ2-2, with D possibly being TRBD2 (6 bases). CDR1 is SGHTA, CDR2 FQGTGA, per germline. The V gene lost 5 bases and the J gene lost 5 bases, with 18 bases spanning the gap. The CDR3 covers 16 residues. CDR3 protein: CASSPRLGRGTGELFF. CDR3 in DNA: TGTGCCAGCAGCCCTAGGCTGGGGCGGGGAACCGGGGAGCTGTTTTTT.

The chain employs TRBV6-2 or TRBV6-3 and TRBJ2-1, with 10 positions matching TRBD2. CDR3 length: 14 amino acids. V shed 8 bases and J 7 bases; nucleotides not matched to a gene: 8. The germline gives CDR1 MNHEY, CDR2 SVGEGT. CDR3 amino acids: CASQRGGRSNEQFF. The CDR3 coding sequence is TGTGCCAGCCAGCGGGGGGGCCGTTCGAATGAGCAGTTCTTC.

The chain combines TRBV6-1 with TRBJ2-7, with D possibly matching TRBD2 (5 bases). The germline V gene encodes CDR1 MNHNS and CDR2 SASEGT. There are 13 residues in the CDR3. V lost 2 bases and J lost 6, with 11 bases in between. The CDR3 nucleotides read TGTGCCAGCAGTGAATCCGGGCGGGTCGAGCAGTACTTC. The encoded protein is CASSESGRVEQYF.

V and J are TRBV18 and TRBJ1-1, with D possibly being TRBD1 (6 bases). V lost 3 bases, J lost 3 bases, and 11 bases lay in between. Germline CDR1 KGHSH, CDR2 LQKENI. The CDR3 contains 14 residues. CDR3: CASSPSDSYTEAFF. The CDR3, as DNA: TGTGCCAGCTCACCCTCGGACAGTTACACTGAAGCTTTCTTT. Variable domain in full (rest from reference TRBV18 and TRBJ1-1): NAGVMQNPRHLVRRRGQEARLRCSPMKGHSHVYWYRQLPEEGLKFMVYLQKENIIDESGMPKERFSAEFPKEGPSILRIQQVVRGDSAAYFCASSPSDSYTEAFFGQGTRLTVV.

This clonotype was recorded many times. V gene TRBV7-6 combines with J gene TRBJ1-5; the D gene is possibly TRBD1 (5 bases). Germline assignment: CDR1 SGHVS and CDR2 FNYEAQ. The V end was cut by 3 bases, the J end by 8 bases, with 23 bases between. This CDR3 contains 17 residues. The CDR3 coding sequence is TGTGCCAGCAGCTTTGGAAACCGGGACCGAGTAAAGGAGCCCCAGCATTTT. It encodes CASSFGNRDRVKEPQHF.

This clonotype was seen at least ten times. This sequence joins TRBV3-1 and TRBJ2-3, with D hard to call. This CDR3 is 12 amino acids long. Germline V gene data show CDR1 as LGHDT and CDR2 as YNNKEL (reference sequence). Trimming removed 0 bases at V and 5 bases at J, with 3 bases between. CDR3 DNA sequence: TGTGCCAGCAGCCAAGATGGAGATACGCAGTATTTT. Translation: CASSQDGDTQYF.

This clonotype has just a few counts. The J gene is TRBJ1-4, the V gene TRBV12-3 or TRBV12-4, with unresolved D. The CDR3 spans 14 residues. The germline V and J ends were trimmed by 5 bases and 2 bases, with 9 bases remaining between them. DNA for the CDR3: TGTGCCAGCAGTCCAACGCTCACTAATGAAAAACTGTTTTTT. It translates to CASSPTLTNEKLFF.

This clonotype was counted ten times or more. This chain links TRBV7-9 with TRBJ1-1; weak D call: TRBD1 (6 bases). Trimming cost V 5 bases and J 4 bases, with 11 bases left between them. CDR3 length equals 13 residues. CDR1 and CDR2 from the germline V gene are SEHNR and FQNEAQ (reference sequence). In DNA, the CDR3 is TGTGCCAGCAGCCTACAGGGATCCACTGAAGCTTTCTTT. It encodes CASSLQGSTEAFF.